A selection of T cell receptor beta chains follows, all from one sample in a study of T cell changes during pregnancy in multiple sclerosis. The protocol was immunoSEQ multiplex PCR, while the TCRdb copy is restricted to in-frame clones and leaves out a portion. This sample has 55,000 to 85,000 clones; around 90% occur once, and the top ten carry about 0.27%. The sequencing here drew on CD4+ T cells from peripheral blood mononuclear cells, taken after pregnancy. The source is a female donor with multiple sclerosis, enrolled in a pregnancy study. CDR3s include the opening cysteine and the closing phenylalanine or tryptophan. A D gene is named only where the DNA matches it firmly. Size is stated for part of the rows, as once, few or many counts, or as a class when the clone is expanded.

D gene	clone size	J gene	V gene	CDR3 protein	CDR3 DNA
NA	NA	TRBJ1-1	TRBV5-1	CASSLDLAAEAFF	TGCGCCAGCAGCTTGGATTTGGCAGCTGAAGCTTTCTTT
NA	few	TRBJ2-5	TRBV4-1	CASSQAILLEKTQYF	TGCGCCAGCAGCCAAGCGATACTACTCGAGAAGACCCAGTACTTC
NA	NA	TRBJ2-7	TRBV19	CASSIDRRGMSSYEQYF	TGTGCCAGTAGTATAGATCGTCGAGGGATGAGCTCCTACGAGCAGTACTTC
NA	NA	TRBJ2-1	TRBV10-1	CASSTGPGGSSYNEQFF	TGCGCCAGCAGTACCGGACCCGGGGGAAGCTCCTACAATGAGCAGTTCTTC
NA	NA	TRBJ1-5	TRBV2	CASSEGSSQPQHF	TGTGCCAGCAGTGAAGGTTCTAGTCAGCCCCAGCATTTT
TRBD1	once	TRBJ1-5	TRBV19	CASSVDRAQPQHF	TGTGCCAGTAGTGTTGACAGGGCTCAGCCCCAGCATTTT
NA	NA	TRBJ2-1	TRBV18	CASSPHRDDNEQFF	TGTGCCAGCTCACCCCACAGGGATGACAATGAGCAGTTCTTC
TRBD2	NA	TRBJ2-7	TRBV5-4	CASSRAGASGSYEQYF	TGTGCCAGCAGCCGAGCGGGGGCTAGCGGGAGTTACGAGCAGTACTTC
NA	NA	TRBJ1-3	TRBV27	CASSFQNPGRGNTIYF	TGTGCCAGCAGTTTTCAAAATCCGGGTCGCGGAAACACCATATATTTT
NA	NA	TRBJ1-1	TRBV29-1	CSVEDTGTGTEAFF	TGCAGCGTTGAAGACACAGGGACGGGCACTGAAGCTTTCTTT
NA	NA	TRBJ2-2	TRBV5-1	CASSPRGRANTGELFF	TGCGCCAGCAGCCCAAGGGGAAGGGCGAACACCGGGGAGCTGTTTTTT
TRBD1	NA	TRBJ2-1	TRBV11-1	CASSHDRGYNEQFF	TGTGCCAGCAGCCATGACAGGGGCTACAATGAGCAGTTCTTC
TRBD1	NA	TRBJ1-5	TRBV19	CASGQGDQPQHF	TGTGCCAGCGGACAGGGAGATCAGCCCCAGCATTTT
NA	NA	TRBJ2-1	TRBV5-6	CASSLVTAGEQFF	TGTGCCAGCAGCTTGGTTACCGCGGGAGAGCAGTTCTTC
NA	NA	TRBJ1-2	TRBV10-2	CASSESGGYGYTF	TGCGCCAGCAGTGAGTCGGGGGGCTATGGCTACACCTTC
TRBD2	NA	TRBJ2-1	TRBV27	CASRQTSGAIDNEQFF	TGTGCCAGCAGGCAGACTAGCGGGGCTATTGACAATGAGCAGTTCTTC
TRBD2	NA	TRBJ2-1	TRBV6-1	CASSDVGRASAVASEQFF	TGTGCCAGCAGTGACGTCGGGAGGGCCTCGGCGGTGGCGAGTGAGCAGTTCTTC
NA	NA	TRBJ2-5	TRBV15	CATRTRETQYF	TGTGCCACCCGAACCCGGGAGACCCAGTACTTC
TRBD1	NA	TRBJ2-4	TRBV27	CASSLVPGQVQYF	TGTGCCAGCAGTTTAGTACCCGGACAGGTCCAGTACTTC
TRBD1	NA	TRBJ2-3	TRBV29-1	CSVGIGTGKDTQYF	TGCAGCGTTGGTATAGGGACAGGAAAAGATACGCAGTATTTT
TRBD1	NA	TRBJ1-2	TRBV11-2	CASSLGDSTGYTF	TGTGCCAGCAGCTTAGGGGACAGTACAGGCTACACCTTC
TRBD1	NA	TRBJ2-7	TRBV19	CASSPQQGNEQYF	TGTGCCAGTAGTCCTCAACAGGGGAACGAGCAGTACTTC